This T cell receptor beta chain was obtained from a study of T cell repertoires in aging, cancer and after chemotherapy. Study conclusions and caveats: In healthy donors, age-related TCR diversity loss mainly reflected lost richness. In each cancer cohort, median generation probability increased across chemotherapy, suggesting thymic output rebounded.

The template was genomic DNA from peripheral blood, not RNA. The germline CDR1 and CDR2 sequences are MNHEY and SMNVEV (reference sequence). This CDR3 has 15 amino acids. Trimming took 0 bases from V and 9 from J, leaving 15 bases between them. Rearranged V-D-J TRB sequences were amplified with a mixed TRB-A/B primer pool. Using its own MiXCR run on the multiplex PCR reads, TCRdb lists one record per CDR3 protein. This sample carries 6,700 or so distinct CDR3 sequences, roughly 22% of them seen once, and the ten largest clones take about 8.5%. For this clonotype: As yet, its antigen is unknown.

This receptor was obtained from a human donor with a blood cancer. Input material: blood. J is TRBJ2-1 and V is TRBV27, with D perhaps given as TRBD1 or TRBD2 (5 bases each). CDR3 in amino acids: CASSLSGAGHSEQFF. In DNA form, the CDR3 reads TGTGCCAGCAGTTTATCAGGGGCGGGTCACAGTGAGCAGTTCTTC.